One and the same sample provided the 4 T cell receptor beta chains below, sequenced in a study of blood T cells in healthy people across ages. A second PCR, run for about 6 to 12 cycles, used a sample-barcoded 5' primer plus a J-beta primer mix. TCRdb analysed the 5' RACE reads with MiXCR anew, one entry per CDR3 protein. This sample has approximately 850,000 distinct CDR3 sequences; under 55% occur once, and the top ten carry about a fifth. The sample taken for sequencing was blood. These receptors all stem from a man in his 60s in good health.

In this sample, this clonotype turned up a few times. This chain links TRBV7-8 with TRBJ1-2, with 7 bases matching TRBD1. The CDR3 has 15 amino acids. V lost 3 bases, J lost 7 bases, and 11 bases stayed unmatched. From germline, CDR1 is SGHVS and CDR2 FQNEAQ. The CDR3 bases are TGTGCCAGCAGCTTCACCGGGACAGACTTACGTGGCTACACCTTC. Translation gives CASSFTGTDLRGYTF.

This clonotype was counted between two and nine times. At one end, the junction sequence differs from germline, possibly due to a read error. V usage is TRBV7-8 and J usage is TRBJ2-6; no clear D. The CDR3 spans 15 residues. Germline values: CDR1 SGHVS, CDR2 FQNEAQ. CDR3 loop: CASSPADSGTNVLTF. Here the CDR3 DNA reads TGTGCCAGCAGCCCCGCAGACTCTGGGACCAACGTCCTGACTTTC.

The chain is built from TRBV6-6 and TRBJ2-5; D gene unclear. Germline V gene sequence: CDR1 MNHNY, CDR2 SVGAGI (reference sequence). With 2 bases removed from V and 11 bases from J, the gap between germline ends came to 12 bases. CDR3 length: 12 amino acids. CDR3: CASSYRSTEQYF. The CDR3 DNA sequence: TGTGCCAGCAGTTACCGCTCAACGGAGCAGTACTTC.

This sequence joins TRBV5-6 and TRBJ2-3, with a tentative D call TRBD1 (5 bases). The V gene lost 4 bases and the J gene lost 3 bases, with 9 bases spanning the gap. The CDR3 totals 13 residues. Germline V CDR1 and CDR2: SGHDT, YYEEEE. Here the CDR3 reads CASSVKGTDTQYF. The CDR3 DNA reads TGTGCCAGCAGCGTTAAGGGGACAGATACGCAGTATTTT.